This TCR beta chain was recovered during a study of identical twins. cDNA carried unique molecular identifiers, and a universal primer site was added by template switching. Via MiXCR, TCRdb re-called the 5' RACE reads, giving one row per CDR3 protein. The table shows roughly 260,000 distinct CDR3 sequences, with around 7.6% occurring only once. This clonotype has a count of ten or more. Its specificity is unknown. The V segment lost 6 bases and the J segment 5 bases; nucleotides outside the gene matches: 10. Germline loops: CDR1 SQVTM, CDR2 ANQGSEA. CDR3 size: 14 residues. Findings of the study overall: With monozygotic twins, out-of-frame TCR alpha sharing exceeded what models estimated. Cord blood's abundant beta clonotypes had fewer insertions, unlike memory repertoires.

The same data also contributed to another study, on yellow fever vaccine responses in identical twins.

This TCR came from a woman between 18 and 29 years old in good health. Specimen: CD8+ T cells sorted from blood. The chain couples TRBV29-1 to TRBJ1-5, with 7 bases fitting TRBD1. CDR3 sequence: CSVLTGRLDQPQHF. The CDR3 nucleotides read TGCAGCGTATTGACAGGGAGATTAGATCAGCCCCAGCATTTT.